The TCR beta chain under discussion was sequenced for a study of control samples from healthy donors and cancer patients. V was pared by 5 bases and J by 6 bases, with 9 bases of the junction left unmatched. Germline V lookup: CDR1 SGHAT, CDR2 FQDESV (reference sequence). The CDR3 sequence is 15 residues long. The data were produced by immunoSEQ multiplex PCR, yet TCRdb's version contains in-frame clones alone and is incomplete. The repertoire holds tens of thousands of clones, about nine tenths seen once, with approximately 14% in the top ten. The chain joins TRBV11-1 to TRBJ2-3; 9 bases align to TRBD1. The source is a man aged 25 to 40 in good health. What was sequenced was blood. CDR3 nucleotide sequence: TGTGCCAGCAGCGTCGACAGGGGGAGGTTCGATACGCAGTATTTT. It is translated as CASSVDRGRFDTQYF.